These 21 T cell receptor beta chains were sequenced from one sample in a study of blood T cell dynamics during melanoma immunotherapy (dated by TCRdb to the early 2020s). The library was prepared using the immunoSEQ multiplex PCR assay. TCRdb holds this immuneACCESS table with in-frame rearrangements only. Some clones are missing; in checked studies, unresolved V genes explain under half, and the rest has no known cause. This sample gives some 490 clones in total; around 68% of them show up just once. The ten top clones hold around an eighth of the sample. The sample's time point label, in plain terms: pre-treatment baseline. The sequencing used central memory CD8+ T cells from blood, collected from a patient treated with checkpoint blockade. Every receptor here comes from a human donor with melanoma.

CDR3 nucleotide sequence: TGTGCCAGCAGTTTTAATATAGCTACTCGCACTGAAGCTTTCTTT. It specifies CASSFNIATRTEAFF. The gene calls are TRBV21-1 and TRBJ1-1. TRBV21-1 represents a pseudogene. This CDR3 region has 15 residues.

This chain joins TRBV6-4 and TRBJ2-2; D is ambiguous. CDR3 length equals 14 residues. Trimming pared 2 bases from V and 0 bases from J, leaving 4 bases between. Germline V lookup: CDR1 MRHNA, CDR2 SNTAGT. This chain's CDR3 is CASSDRTNTGELFF. CDR3 coding DNA: TGTGCCAGCAGTGACAGGACGAACACCGGGGAGCTGTTTTTT.

This clone was seen only once. The chain has TRBV5-4 and TRBJ2-7, with TRBD2 matching over 7 bases. Germline V gene lookup returns CDR1 SGHNT and CDR2 YYREEE (reference sequence). This CDR3 contains 15 residues. Trimming removed 4 bases from V and 3 bases from J; junction bases left unmatched: 10. The CDR3 here is CASSGGENQNYEQYF. For the CDR3, the DNA is TGTGCCAGCAGCGGGGGGGAGAACCAGAACTACGAGCAGTACTTC.

The rearrangement links TRBV27 to TRBJ1-5; D remains ambiguous. Germline-derived CDR1 and CDR2 are MNHEY and SMNVEV (reference sequence). Trimming left V 1 base short and J 1 base short, with 5 bases between. The CDR3 contains 14 residues. The CDR3: CASSLFPSNQPQHF. The DNA for the CDR3 is TGTGCCAGCAGTTTATTCCCAAGCAATCAGCCCCAGCATTTT.

This chain joins TRBV4-1 and TRBJ2-5; 9 nucleotides agree with TRBD2. Per the germline V gene, CDR1 is MGHRA and CDR2 is YSYEKL. The CDR3 spans 16 residues. With V trimmed by 0 bases and J by 0 bases, 2 bases remained unmatched. CDR3 sequence reads: CASSQDQREDQETQYF. CDR3 in DNA: TGCGCCAGCAGCCAAGATCAGCGGGAGGACCAAGAGACCCAGTACTTC.

This clone was detected only a few times. V usage is TRBV14 and J usage is TRBJ2-7, with D possibly TRBD2 on 6 matching bases. The germline gives CDR1 SGHDN, CDR2 FVKESK. The germline V and J ends were trimmed by 0 bases and 7 bases, with 16 bases remaining between them. This CDR3 has 15 residues. For the CDR3, the DNA is TGTGCCAGCAGCCAAGAGACCGGCGGGGTCTCAGAGCAGTACTTC. Protein: CASSQETGGVSEQYF. Together with reference TRBV14 and TRBJ2-7, the CDR3 gives the full variable domain: EAGVTQFPSHSVIEKGQTVTLRCDPISGHDNLYWYRRVMGKEIKFLLHFVKESKQDESGMPNNRFLAERTGGTYSTLKVQPAELEDSGVYFCASSQETGGVSEQYFGPGTRLTVT.

The chain employs TRBV11-2 and TRBJ2-1; D may be TRBD1 or TRBD2 (5 bases each). Trimming cost V 3 bases and J 4 bases, with 13 bases left between them. The length of the CDR3 is 15 residues. Germline V CDR1 and CDR2: SGHAT, FQNNGV. The CDR3 loop is CASSFELGVYNEQFF. The CDR3 DNA reads as TGTGCCAGCAGCTTTGAACTAGGGGTATACAATGAGCAGTTCTTC.

V and J are TRBV9 and TRBJ2-2, with a weak D call TRBD2 (5 bases). The V gene's germline CDR1 is SGDLS and CDR2 YYNGEE. Trimming cost V 4 bases and J 7 bases, with 8 bases left between them. CDR3 length: 12 amino acids. CDR3 amino acids: CASSIEGGELFF. DNA for the CDR3: TGTGCCAGCAGCATCGAGGGCGGGGAGCTGTTTTTT.

This clone turned up a few times. J is TRBJ2-1 and V is TRBV27; TRBD2 matches at 8 bases. Unmatched junction bases numbered 14, after V lost 1 base and J lost 0 bases. Germline V CDR1 and CDR2: MNHEY, SMNVEV (reference sequence). The CDR3 contains 20 residues. CDR3: CASSLLASGSLISSYNEQFF. The CDR3 nucleotides are TGTGCCAGCAGTTTATTAGCTAGCGGGTCCCTGATTAGCTCCTACAATGAGCAGTTCTTC.

The sample holds one count of this clone. The V gene is TRBV7-2, the J gene TRBJ2-7; D is unresolved. Germline V CDR1 and CDR2: SGHTA, FQGNSA. Trimming pared 5 bases from V and 6 bases from J, leaving 17 bases between. This CDR3 is 14 amino acids long. The CDR3 spells CASSVGVAISEQYF. The CDR3 region has the DNA TGTGCCAGCAGCGTCGGAGTCGCGATCTCCGAGCAGTACTTC.

The chain couples TRBV30 to TRBJ1-2; no reliable D call. The V end lost 0 bases, the J end lost 2 bases, and 7 bases lay between the germline ends. This CDR3 comprises 13 residues. Germline V CDR1 and CDR2: GTSNPN, SVGIG (reference sequence). The CDR3 loop is CAWSVLTNYGYTF. Written as DNA, the CDR3 is TGTGCCTGGAGTGTACTAACCAACTATGGCTACACCTTC.

The gene calls are TRBV10-3 and TRBJ2-5; the D call may be TRBD1 or TRBD2 (6 bases each). This CDR3 has 15 residues. Looked up from germline, CDR1 is ENHRY and CDR2 is SYGVKD. V lost 0 bases, J lost 2 bases, and 10 bases lay in between. CDR3 residues: CAISESRGGQETQYF. The CDR3 nucleotides read TGTGCCATCAGTGAGTCTAGAGGGGGGCAAGAGACCCAGTACTTC.

The chain links TRBV25-1 to TRBJ1-5; D ambiguous. The CDR3 covers 13 residues. Trimming removed 4 bases at V and 8 bases at J, with 12 bases between. Germline V CDR1 and CDR2: MGHDK, SYGVNS. CDR3 DNA sequence: TGTGCCAGCAGTGGGCCCCTTCGAGAGCCCCAGCATTTT. Residues: CASSGPLREPQHF. The full variable domain, its missing parts supplied by reference TRBV25-1 and TRBJ1-5, is EADIYQTPRYLVIGTGKKITLECSQTMGHDKMYWYQQDPGMELHLIHYSYGVNSTEKGDLSSESTVSRIRTEHFPLTLESARPSHTSQYLCASSGPLREPQHFGDGTRLSIL.

This clone has more than one count but fewer than ten. The J gene is TRBJ2-1, the V gene TRBV6-1; 7 bases agree with TRBD1. The CDR3 is 14 amino acids. V was clipped by 6 bases and J by 1 base; unmatched bases: 3. Per the germline V gene, CDR1 is MNHNS and CDR2 is SASEGT. DNA of the CDR3: TGTGCCAGCAGCCGGGACAGTTCCTACAATGAGCAGTTCTTC. This gives the protein CASSRDSSYNEQFF.

The gene calls are TRBV5-1 and TRBJ2-7; 11 bases agree with TRBD2. V lost 2 bases and J lost 2; bases outside the gene matches: 9. CDR1 is SGHRS and CDR2 is YFSETQ in the germline V gene. This CDR3 contains 17 residues. In DNA form, the CDR3 reads TGCGCCAGCAGCTTAACAACTAGCGGGAGTAGGACCTACGAGCAGTACTTC. Translation: CASSLTTSGSRTYEQYF.

The rearrangement joins TRBV6-1 to TRBJ1-1, with TRBD1 matching 8 bases. The CDR3 is made up of 13 amino acids. V was pared by 4 bases and J by 3 bases, with 1 base of the junction left unmatched. CDR1 and CDR2 (germline): MNHNS, SASEGT. The CDR3 sequence: CASSGQGHTEAFF. CDR3 in DNA: TGTGCCAGCAGTGGACAGGGGCACACTGAAGCTTTCTTT.

The chain has TRBV6-5 and TRBJ2-3, with TRBD2 matching 8 bases. Germline V lookup: CDR1 MNHEY, CDR2 SVGAGI. The CDR3 runs to 15 residues. V was pared by 7 bases and J by 3 bases, with 9 bases of the junction left unmatched. CDR3 coding DNA: TGTGCCAGCACCTCCGGGACTAGAGATACAGATACGCAGTATTTT. This gives the protein CASTSGTRDTDTQYF.

V gene TRBV6-1 combines with J gene TRBJ2-1, with D possibly called TRBD1 or TRBD2 (5 bases each). The CDR3 consists of 15 residues. V was pared by 7 bases and J by 0 bases, with 13 bases between. Germline V CDR1 and CDR2: MNHNS, SASEGT. CDR3 DNA: TGTGCCAGCACCGGGGACGTGAGCTCCTACAATGAGCAGTTCTTC. Protein product: CASTGDVSSYNEQFF.

The chain carries TRBV5-1 and TRBJ2-7; 7 bases align to TRBD2. The CDR3 extends over 14 amino acids. The germline gives CDR1 SGHRS, CDR2 YFSETQ. The ends lost 0 bases at V and 5 bases at J; junction bases unmatched: 5. Written as DNA, the CDR3 is TGCGCCAGCAGCTTGGCGGCAGGGAGGGACGAGCAGTACTTC. Its translation is CASSLAAGRDEQYF.

This rearrangement joins TRBV10-3 to TRBJ2-7; 10 bases are a match to TRBD1. The CDR3 runs to 15 residues. The germline gives CDR1 ENHRY, CDR2 SYGVKD. Trimming at V came to 0 bases and at J to 5 bases, leaving 4 bases not matched to a gene. This chain's CDR3 is CAISESDRGYHEQYF. For the CDR3, the DNA is TGTGCCATCAGTGAGTCGGACAGGGGGTACCACGAGCAGTACTTC.

The count of this clone is one. This chain links TRBV7-5 with TRBJ2-6. TRBV7-5 corresponds to a pseudogene. The CDR3 runs 17 residues. CDR3 region: CARKGGSRQSRANVLTF. The CDR3, as DNA: TGTGCCAGAAAAGGGGGGAGTAGACAAAGTCGGGCCAACGTCCTGACTTTC.